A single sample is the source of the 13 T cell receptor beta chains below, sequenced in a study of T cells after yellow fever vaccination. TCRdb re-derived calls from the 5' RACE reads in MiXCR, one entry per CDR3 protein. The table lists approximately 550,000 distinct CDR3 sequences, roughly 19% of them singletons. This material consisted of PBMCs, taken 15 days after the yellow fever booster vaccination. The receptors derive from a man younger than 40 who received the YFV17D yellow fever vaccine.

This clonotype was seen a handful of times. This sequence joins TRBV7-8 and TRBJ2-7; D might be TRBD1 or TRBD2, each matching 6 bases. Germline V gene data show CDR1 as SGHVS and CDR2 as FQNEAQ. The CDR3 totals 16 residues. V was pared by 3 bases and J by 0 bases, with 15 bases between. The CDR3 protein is CASSFSGGRSSYEQYF. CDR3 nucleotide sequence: TGTGCCAGCAGCTTTTCCGGGGGCCGGAGCTCCTACGAGCAGTACTTC.

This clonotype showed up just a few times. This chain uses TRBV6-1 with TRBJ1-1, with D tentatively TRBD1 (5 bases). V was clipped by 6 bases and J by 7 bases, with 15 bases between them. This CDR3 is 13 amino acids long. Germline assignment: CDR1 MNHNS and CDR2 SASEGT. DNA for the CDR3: TGTGCCAGCAGAGTGACAGACCCCTATGAAGCTTTCTTT. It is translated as CASRVTDPYEAFF.

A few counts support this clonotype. The CDR3 coding sequence is TGTGCCAGCAGCCGGAGCGGGAGCAAGGCCTACGAGCAGTACTTC. The encoded protein is CASSRSGSKAYEQYF. The genes are TRBV12-3 or TRBV12-4 and TRBJ2-7; 8 bases agree with TRBD2. CDR3 size: 15 residues. J gave up 2 bases and V 6 bases, and 9 bases lay outside the gene matches.

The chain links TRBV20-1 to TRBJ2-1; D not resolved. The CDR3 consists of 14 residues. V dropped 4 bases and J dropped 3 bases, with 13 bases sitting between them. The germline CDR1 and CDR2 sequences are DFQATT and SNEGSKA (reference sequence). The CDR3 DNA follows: TGCAGTGCTATACAGCGCGAAGGCTACAATGAGCAGTTCTTC. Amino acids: CSAIQREGYNEQFF.

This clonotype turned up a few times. For the CDR3, the DNA is TGTGCCAGCAGTTACCAGCCTAGCGGGATGACAGATACGCAGTATTTT. Protein: CASSYQPSGMTDTQYF. The V call is TRBV6-5, the J call TRBJ2-3, with 9 nucleotides matching TRBD2. V trimming: 2 bases; J trimming: 3 bases; junction bases outside the gene matches: 6. Looked up from germline, CDR1 is MNHEY and CDR2 is SVGAGI. The CDR3 covers 16 residues.

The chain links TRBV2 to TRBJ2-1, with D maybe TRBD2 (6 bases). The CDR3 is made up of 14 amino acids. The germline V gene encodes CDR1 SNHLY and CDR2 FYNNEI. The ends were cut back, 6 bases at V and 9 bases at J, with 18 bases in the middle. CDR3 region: CASSIGGTVGEQFF. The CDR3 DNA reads TGTGCCAGCAGCATTGGCGGGACCGTGGGTGAGCAGTTCTTC.

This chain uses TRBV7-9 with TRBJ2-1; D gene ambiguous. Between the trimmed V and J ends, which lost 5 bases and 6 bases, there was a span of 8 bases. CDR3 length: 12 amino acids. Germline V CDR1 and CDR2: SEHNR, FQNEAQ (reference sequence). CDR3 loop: CASSPWTNEQFF. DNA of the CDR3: TGTGCCAGCAGCCCCTGGACCAATGAGCAGTTCTTC.

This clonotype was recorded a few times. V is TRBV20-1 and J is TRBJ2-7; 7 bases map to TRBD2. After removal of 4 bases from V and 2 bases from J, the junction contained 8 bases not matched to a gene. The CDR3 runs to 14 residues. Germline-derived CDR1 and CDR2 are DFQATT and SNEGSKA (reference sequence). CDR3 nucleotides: TGCAGTGCTATTGTCGGGACTACTCCCTACGAGCAGTACTTC. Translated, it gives CSAIVGTTPYEQYF.

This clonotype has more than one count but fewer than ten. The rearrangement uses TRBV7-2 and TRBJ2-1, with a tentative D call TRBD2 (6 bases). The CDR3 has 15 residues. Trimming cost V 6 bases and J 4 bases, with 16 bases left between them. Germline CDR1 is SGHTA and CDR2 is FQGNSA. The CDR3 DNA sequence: TGTGCCAGCAGTCCACCGGGACTGCCGTACAATGAGCAGTTCTTC. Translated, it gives CASSPPGLPYNEQFF.

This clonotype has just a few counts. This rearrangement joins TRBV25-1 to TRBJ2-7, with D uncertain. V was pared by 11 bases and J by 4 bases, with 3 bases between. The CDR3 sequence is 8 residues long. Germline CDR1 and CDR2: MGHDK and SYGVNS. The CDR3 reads CAGYEQYF. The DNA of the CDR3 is TGTGCCGGGTACGAGCAGTACTTC.

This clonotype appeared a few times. CDR3 protein: CASRFTSGMSLGETQYF. The CDR3 DNA reads TGTGCCAGCAGGTTCACTAGCGGGATGTCCCTTGGAGAGACCCAGTACTTC. The chain recombines TRBV7-8 with TRBJ2-5; 10 bases are shared with TRBD2. The CDR3 extends over 17 amino acids. V was pared by 6 bases and J by 4 bases, with 14 bases of the junction left unmatched. CDR1 is SGHVS and CDR2 is FQNEAQ in the germline V gene.

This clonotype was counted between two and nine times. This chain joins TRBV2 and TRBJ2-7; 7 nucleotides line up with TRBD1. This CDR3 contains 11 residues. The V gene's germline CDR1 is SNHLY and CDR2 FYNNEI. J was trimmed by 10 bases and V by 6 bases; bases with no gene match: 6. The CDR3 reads CASRETGVQYF. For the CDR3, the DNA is TGTGCCAGCAGGGAAACAGGGGTACAGTACTTC.

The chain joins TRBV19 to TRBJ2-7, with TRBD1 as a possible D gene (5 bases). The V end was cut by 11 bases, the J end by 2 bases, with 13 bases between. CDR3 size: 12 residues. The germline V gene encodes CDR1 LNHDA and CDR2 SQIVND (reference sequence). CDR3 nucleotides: TGTGCCGTGGGGCCGGGCCCCTACGAGCAGTACTTC. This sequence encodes CAVGPGPYEQYF.